Below, 27 T cell receptor beta chains from the same sample are listed, as sequenced in a study of shared clonotypes between healthy human individuals (dated by TCRdb to about 2020). The library was produced with the immunoSEQ multiplex PCR assay. Imported from immuneACCESS, the table was reduced by TCRdb to in-frame sequences with V and J called. These copies leave out some clones; in studies compared against another copy, an unresolved V gene accounts for under half, and the cause of the remainder is not known. The sample includes under 600,000 clones, with about 75% observed a single time. The leading ten clones occupy approximately 12% of the sample. Sequenced sample: PBMCs. The receptors shown here come from a woman aged 40 to 50 in good health. Some clones in this sample may be carry-over from other donors' samples.

The chain recombines TRBV28 with TRBJ1-2, with 10 bases aligning to TRBD1. Looked up from germline, CDR1 is MDHEN and CDR2 is SYDVKM. The CDR3 has 13 amino acids. The J segment lost 7 bases and the V segment lost 6 bases, leaving 5 bases of the junction unmatched. DNA of the CDR3: TGTGCCAGCAGGACAGGGGGCGCGGTTGGCTACACCTTC. It specifies CASRTGGAVGYTF.

This clone was observed a handful of times. The CDR3 protein is CASSLQQGSETQYF. The CDR3 nucleotides read TGTGCCAGCAGCCTCCAACAGGGATCGGAGACCCAGTACTTC. The V gene is TRBV7-6, the J gene TRBJ2-5, with D possibly TRBD1 on 6 matching bases. CDR1 and CDR2 (germline): SGHVS, FNYEAQ. V was trimmed by 5 bases and J by 5 bases, leaving 15 bases between them. The CDR3 covers 14 residues. The whole variable domain, remainder taken from reference TRBV7-6 and TRBJ2-5, is GAGVSQSPRYKVTKRGQDVALRCDPISGHVSLYWYRQALGQGPEFLTYFNYEAQQDKSGLPNDRFSAERPEGSISTLTIQRTEQRDSAMYRCASSLQQGSETQYFGPGTRLLVL.

This clone was recorded only once. The chain couples TRBV11-2 to TRBJ2-5; D perhaps matches TRBD1 (6 bases). This CDR3 has 16 residues. Germline-derived CDR1 and CDR2 are SGHAT and FQNNGV. Trimming pared 1 base from V and 2 bases from J, leaving 14 bases between. Written as DNA, the CDR3 is TGTGCCAGCAGCTTAGGGTGGGGGCCCGGACAAGAGACCCAGTACTTC. It translates to CASSLGWGPGQETQYF.

In this sample, this clone turned up a few times. The genes are TRBV6-4 and TRBJ2-2; 8 bases align to TRBD1. Germline V gene data show CDR1 as MRHNA and CDR2 as SNTAGT. The CDR3 totals 16 residues. J lost 6 bases, V lost 3 bases, and 9 bases had no gene match. The CDR3 DNA reads as TGTGCCAGCAGTGAATCGGCAGGGGGCGCCTCCGGGGAGCTGTTTTTT. It translates to CASSESAGGASGELFF.

The genes are TRBV9 and TRBJ1-2; D gene uncertain. The germline V gene encodes CDR1 SGDLS and CDR2 YYNGEE. CDR3 length: 17 amino acids. V gave up 0 bases and J gave up 0 bases, with 15 bases separating them. CDR3 sequence reads: CASSVDYTYSSNYGYTF. In nucleotides, the CDR3 is TGTGCCAGCAGCGTAGATTATACGTACAGCTCTAACTATGGCTACACCTTC.

This clone has only one observation. The genes are TRBV15 and TRBJ2-1; 7 bases agree with TRBD1. CDR3 length: 14 amino acids. Germline V lookup: CDR1 LNHNV, CDR2 YYDKDF (reference sequence). The V gene end was trimmed by 1 base and the J gene end by 8 bases; junction bases not matched to a gene: 5. This CDR3 is CATSRAGQGDEQFF. The CDR3 DNA sequence: TGTGCCACCAGCAGAGCGGGGCAGGGGGATGAGCAGTTCTTC.

The sample holds a few counts of this clone. The chain carries TRBV21-1 and TRBJ1-1. TRBV21-1 represents a pseudogene. The CDR3 consists of 14 residues. The CDR3 here is CASSKGLVNTEAFF. The CDR3 bases are TGTGCCAGCAGCAAAGGGTTGGTGAACACTGAAGCTTTCTTT.

This chain connects TRBV18 to TRBJ1-2; 10 bases line up with TRBD1. CDR3 length: 16 amino acids. J was trimmed by 6 bases and V by 4 bases; bases with no gene match: 11. The germline gives CDR1 KGHSH, CDR2 LQKENI. CDR3 bases: TGTGCCAGCTCACGACCGGACGGGACAGGGGTCCATGGCTACACCTTC. Translation: CASSRPDGTGVHGYTF. Together with reference TRBV18 and TRBJ1-2, the CDR3 gives the full variable domain: NAGVMQNPRHLVRRRGQEARLRCSPMKGHSHVYWYRQLPEEGLKFMVYLQKENIIDESGMPKERFSAEFPKEGPSILRIQQVVRGDSAAYFCASSRPDGTGVHGYTFGSGTRLTVV.

This clone appeared a few times. The chain joins TRBV7-3 to TRBJ2-1, with 11 bases identical to TRBD2. CDR3 length: 16 residues. In germline, CDR1 is SGHTA, CDR2 FQGTGA. The trim removed 5 bases at V and 6 bases at J, leaving 9 bases unmatched. The CDR3 DNA follows: TGTGCCAGCAGCCCGATAATAGCGGGAGGGACCAATGAGCAGTTCTTC. It specifies CASSPIIAGGTNEQFF.

The chain is built from TRBV11-2 and TRBJ1-2, with D unclear. Germline lookup yields CDR1 SGHAT and CDR2 FQNNGV. This CDR3 region has 18 residues. Trimming took off 3 bases at V and 1 base at J, with 21 bases between the two ends. CDR3 coding DNA: TGTGCCAGCAGCTTCAAGGACGTCCCGAAACCTCATAACTATGGCTACACCTTC. It specifies CASSFKDVPKPHNYGYTF. Drawing the rest from reference TRBV11-2 and TRBJ1-2, the complete variable domain is EAGVAQSPRYKIIEKRQSVAFWCNPISGHATLYWYQQILGQGPKLLIQFQNNGVVDDSQLPKDRFSAERLKGVDSTLKIQPAKLEDSAVYLCASSFKDVPKPHNYGYTFGSGTRLTVV.

Comments on this clone: The sample holds other DNA sequences that translate to the same CDR3. The chain employs TRBV6-5 and TRBJ2-7, with a weak D call TRBD1 (5 bases). The CDR3 has 14 amino acids. V dropped 0 bases and J dropped 2 bases, with 8 bases sitting between them. Looked up from germline, CDR1 is MNHEY and CDR2 is SVGAGI. The CDR3 bases are TGTGCCAGCAGTTACTCAACAGGACCCTACGAGCAGTACTTC. The encoded protein is CASSYSTGPYEQYF.

The chain links TRBV15 to TRBJ2-3; no reliable D call. The CDR3 is made up of 14 amino acids. V lost 5 bases and J 0 bases, leaving 9 bases between the germline ends. Germline CDR1 reads LNHNV; CDR2 reads YYDKDF (reference sequence). The chain's CDR3 is CATSPRRSTDTQYF. In DNA form, the CDR3 reads TGTGCCACCAGCCCACGGCGGAGCACAGATACGCAGTATTTT.

This chain joins TRBV5-1 and TRBJ1-3; D is ambiguous. Germline V gives CDR1 SGHRS, CDR2 YFSETQ. V was trimmed by 0 bases and J by 0 bases, leaving 7 bases between them. This CDR3 is 15 amino acids long. The CDR3 nucleotides are TGCGCCAGCAGCTTGGCGGCGACCTCTGGAAACACCATATATTTT. Translation: CASSLAATSGNTIYF.

As regards this clone: At one boundary the junction diverges from the germline segment, which might be a read error. The chain is built from TRBV5-4 and TRBJ2-5; TRBD2 aligns across 9 bases. The CDR3 is made up of 18 amino acids. CDR1 and CDR2 from the germline V gene are SGHNT and YYREEE (reference sequence). The DNA for the CDR3 is TGTGCCAGCAGCTTGGGAGCAGCGGGAGGAGAATACCAAGAGGCCCAGTACTTC. Its translation: CASSLGAAGGEYQEAQYF.

The gene calls are TRBV10-3 and TRBJ2-5, with D hard to call. Trimming pared 2 bases from V and 2 bases from J, leaving 15 bases between. The CDR3 totals 16 residues. CDR1 ENHRY and CDR2 SYGVKD come from the germline V gene. CDR3 sequence reads: CAISEEYAEQQETQYF. The DNA for the CDR3 is TGTGCCATCAGTGAGGAGTATGCCGAGCAACAAGAGACCCAGTACTTC.

In regard to this clone: Other DNA sequences in this specimen translate into the identical CDR3. The J gene is TRBJ2-1, the V gene TRBV7-9, with 9 bases that match TRBD2. The CDR3 spans 16 residues. Trimming took 0 bases from V and 4 from J; bases not matched to a gene: 4. From germline, CDR1 is SEHNR and CDR2 FQNEAQ (reference sequence). CDR3 region: CASSLALAGAYNEQFF. Here the CDR3 DNA reads TGTGCCAGCAGCTTAGCGTTAGCGGGGGCGTACAATGAGCAGTTCTTC.

In nucleotides, the CDR3 is TGCGCCAGCAGCTTGGGTCAGGGGAGTATGAACACTGAAGCTTTCTTT. It encodes CASSLGQGSMNTEAFF. The chain joins TRBV5-1 to TRBJ1-1; a weak D match, TRBD1 (6 bases). The length of the CDR3 is 16 residues. With 0 bases removed from V and 0 bases from J, the gap between germline ends came to 12 bases. Germline assignment: CDR1 SGHRS and CDR2 YFSETQ.

The chain joins TRBV7-9 to TRBJ2-1, with D unclear. Per germline, CDR1 SEHNR and CDR2 FQNEAQ (reference sequence). The CDR3 has 13 amino acids. Trimming shortened V by 7 bases and J by 6 bases, and 13 bases separated the two germline ends. The chain's CDR3 is CASTGLSRNEQFF. DNA for the CDR3: TGTGCCAGCACCGGGCTCTCACGCAATGAGCAGTTCTTC.

Details on this clone: The junction shows a germline mismatch at one end, possibly a read error. The chain employs TRBV28 and TRBJ2-3, with 8 positions matching TRBD1. The CDR3 sequence is 14 residues long. Germline-derived CDR1 and CDR2 are MDHEN and SYDVKM. The CDR3 is CASSVAGGTDTQYF. Here the CDR3 DNA reads TGTGCCAGCAGTGTGGCAGGGGGCACTGATACGCAGTATTTT.

The J gene is TRBJ1-3, the V gene TRBV29-1, with D tentatively TRBD1 (5 bases). Trimming removed 7 bases from V and 4 bases from J, with 14 bases in between. From germline, CDR1 is SQVTM and CDR2 ANQGSEA. This CDR3 is built from 13 residues. Here the CDR3 DNA reads TGCAGCGCCGCAGGAGGGGCGGGAAACACCATATATTTT. Translated, it gives CSAAGGAGNTIYF.

This clone was seen a handful of times. The chain carries TRBV7-2 and TRBJ1-5; tentatively, D is TRBD1 (5 bases). Trimming left V 3 bases short and J 5 bases short, with 5 bases between. Germline V gene lookup returns CDR1 SGHTA and CDR2 FQGNSA. The CDR3 is 12 amino acids. The CDR3 here is CASSFRDQPQHF. In DNA form, the CDR3 reads TGTGCCAGCAGCTTCAGGGATCAGCCCCAGCATTTT.

The chain carries TRBV7-8 and TRBJ1-2; 7 nucleotides match TRBD1. The ends lost 4 bases at V and 5 bases at J; junction bases unmatched: 7. Germline V gene sequence: CDR1 SGHVS, CDR2 FQNEAQ. The CDR3 extends over 14 amino acids. CDR3 protein: CASSSRQGFYGYTF. DNA for the CDR3: TGTGCCAGCAGCTCGAGACAGGGCTTTTATGGCTACACCTTC.

This chain joins TRBV5-1 and TRBJ1-2, with 7 bases identical to TRBD1. The CDR3 loop spans 15 amino acids. Per the germline V gene, CDR1 is SGHRS and CDR2 is YFSETQ. The junction had 9 bases not matched to a gene; V was cut back by 0 bases and J by 7 bases. This chain's CDR3 is CASSLETTGAGGYTF. The CDR3 DNA sequence: TGCGCCAGCAGCTTGGAAACTACAGGGGCCGGTGGCTACACCTTC.

The chain employs TRBV18 and TRBJ1-2; D uncertain. V lost 3 bases and J lost 5, with 13 bases in between. Germline loops: CDR1 KGHSH, CDR2 LQKENI. This CDR3 has 14 amino acids. In DNA, the CDR3 is TGTGCCAGCTCACCGATGAGAGAAGTTTATGGCTACACCTTC. It is translated as CASSPMREVYGYTF.

The CDR3 spells CASSYGGGVNEQFF. Here the CDR3 DNA reads TGTGCCAGCAGTTACGGGGGGGGTGTCAATGAGCAGTTCTTC. J is TRBJ2-1 and V is TRBV6-6; 7 bases are shared with TRBD2. V gave up 2 bases and J gave up 6 bases; unmatched junction bases: 4. CDR1 and CDR2 (germline): MNHNY, SVGAGI (reference sequence). This CDR3 spans 14 amino acids.

The CDR3 spells CASSRGGAWETQYF. The DNA for the CDR3 is TGTGCCAGCTCTCGAGGGGGCGCCTGGGAGACCCAGTACTTC. The rearrangement links TRBV6-1 to TRBJ2-5; TRBD1 aligns across 7 bases. V lost 8 bases to trimming and J lost 5 bases; unmatched junction nucleotides: 11. Germline CDR1 MNHNS, CDR2 SASEGT. The CDR3 consists of 14 residues.

The chain carries TRBV5-1 and TRBJ1-1; possible D gene TRBD1, 5 bases. The CDR3 contains 15 residues. Germline V gives CDR1 SGHRS, CDR2 YFSETQ. V lost 1 base to trimming and J lost 6 bases, with 16 bases between them. CDR3 DNA: TGCGCCAGCAGCTTGTGGGGCCCCCCTCAAGCTGAAGCTTTCTTT. It translates to CASSLWGPPQAEAFF.